This is a list of T cell receptor beta chains from one sample in a study of Graves' ophthalmopathy and Graves' hyperthyroidism. One entry per CDR3 protein results from TCRdb running MiXCR on the multiplex PCR reads. The table has 680,000 or so distinct CDR3 sequences, 22% seen once. Sequenced sample: peripheral blood. These receptors were collected from a woman under 30 with stable Graves' hyperthyroidism. Some clones in this sample may be carry-over from other donors' samples. Both conserved end residues are part of each CDR3. The D gene is left open where the match is weak. Clone size appears in some rows only: once, few, many, or a class for an expanded clone.

J: TRBJ2-2; size: few; D: -; V: TRBV12-3/TRBV12-4; DNA: TGTGCCAGTAGGGCCACCGGGGAGCTGTTTTTT; CDR3: CASRATGELFF
J: TRBJ1-1; size: -; D: -; V: TRBV4-1; DNA: TGCGCCAGCAGCCAGGGTCTAGTCGGGGGTAGGACTGAAGCTTTCTTT; CDR3: CASSQGLVGGRTEAFF
J: TRBJ1-5; size: many; D: -; V: TRBV5-1; DNA: TGCGCCAGCAGCTTGGACAGTCTTAGCAATCAGCCCCAGCATTTT; CDR3: CASSLDSLSNQPQHF
J: TRBJ2-7; size: few; D: TRBD2; V: TRBV11-2; DNA: TGTGCCAGCAGCTTAGTGGCGGGGGAATACGAGCAGTACTTC; CDR3: CASSLVAGEYEQYF
J: TRBJ2-4; size: many; D: -; V: TRBV6-1; DNA: TGTGCCAGCAGACAGGCAGGAAAAGCCAAAAACATTCAGTACTTC; CDR3: CASRQAGKAKNIQYF
J: TRBJ2-5; size: few; D: -; V: TRBV14; DNA: TGTGCCAGCAGCCCCGCGTCGGCGGGACCAATCAGGGAGACCCAGTACTTC; CDR3: CASSPASAGPIRETQYF
J: TRBJ1-1; size: many; D: -; V: TRBV20-1; DNA: TGCAGTGCGAAATTCTGGGGACCAGCTACTGAAGCTTTCTTT; CDR3: CSAKFWGPATEAFF
J: TRBJ2-7; size: -; D: -; V: TRBV20-1; DNA: TGCAGTGCTGGGGAGAGGGCGAGCTCCTACGAGCAGTACTTC; CDR3: CSAGERASSYEQYF
J: TRBJ2-7; size: many; D: TRBD1; V: TRBV24-1; DNA: TGTGCCACCAGTGAAACGGGACAGAGCTACGAGCAGTACTTC; CDR3: CATSETGQSYEQYF
J: TRBJ1-3; size: few; D: -; V: TRBV18; DNA: TGTGCCAGCTCGCCCAGGGACCAACACGGAGGAAACACCATATATTTT; CDR3: CASSPRDQHGGNTIYF
J: TRBJ1-3; size: few; D: -; V: TRBV28; DNA: TGTGCCAGCAGTTTGCCCCGGACGGGACTGCGAAACACCATATATTTT; CDR3: CASSLPRTGLRNTIYF
J: TRBJ2-7; size: -; D: TRBD1; V: TRBV6-1; DNA: TGTGCCAGCAGTGATAACAGGGGGAAAACCTACGAGCAGTACTTC; CDR3: CASSDNRGKTYEQYF
J: TRBJ1-2; size: once; D: -; V: TRBV12-3/TRBV12-4; DNA: TGTGCCAGCAGCTGGGGACCAACAGGGAGCGGCTATGGCTACACCTTC; CDR3: CASSWGPTGSGYGYTF
J: TRBJ2-5; size: many; D: -; V: TRBV7-2; DNA: TGTGCCAGCAGCGACCCCAGCCTATGGGGAGAGACCCAGTACTTC; CDR3: CASSDPSLWGETQYF
J: TRBJ2-7; size: -; D: -; V: TRBV29-1; DNA: TGCAGCGTTTTATATCGGGACACCTACGAGCAGTACTTC; CDR3: CSVLYRDTYEQYF
J: TRBJ1-6; size: few; D: -; V: TRBV11-2; DNA: TGTGCCAGCAGCAAAATGGCCCTTCCAGGGAGCTCCTATAATTCACCCCTCCACTTT; CDR3: CASSKMALPGSSYNSPLHF
J: TRBJ2-5; size: many; D: -; V: TRBV20-1; DNA: TGCAGTGCTAGTCTGGGTGAGACCCAGTACTTC; CDR3: CSASLGETQYF
J: TRBJ1-6; size: many; D: TRBD1; V: TRBV3-1; DNA: TGTGCCAGCAGCCTGTCAGGGGGCTCGGGTTCACCCCTCCACTTT; CDR3: CASSLSGGSGSPLHF
J: TRBJ1-1; size: -; D: TRBD1; V: TRBV5-1; DNA: TGCGCCATCAACCCGGGACAGCTGAACACTGAAGCTTTCTTT; CDR3: CAINPGQLNTEAFF
J: TRBJ2-2; size: few; D: -; V: TRBV6-5; DNA: TGTGCCAGCAGTTACCTCGGAGGGGGCGGAACCGGGGAGCTGTTTTTT; CDR3: CASSYLGGGGTGELFF
J: TRBJ1-6; size: -; D: -; V: TRBV6-5; DNA: TGTGCCAGCAGTTACGGAGCCACGGAGTCACCCCTCCACTTT; CDR3: CASSYGATESPLHF
J: TRBJ1-1; size: -; D: -; V: TRBV6-5; DNA: TGTGCCAGCAGTTTAGTTAGTGCGAACACTGAAGCTTTCTTT; CDR3: CASSLVSANTEAFF
J: TRBJ2-7; size: -; D: TRBD1; V: TRBV7-2; DNA: TGTGCCAGCAGCTTAGCTCCCGGACAGGCTTACTACGAGCAGTACTTC; CDR3: CASSLAPGQAYYEQYF
J: TRBJ2-7; size: many; D: -; V: TRBV6-1; DNA: TGTGCAGCGCAGGGGGGGAGCGGGGGTAGCTCCTACGAGCAGTACTTC; CDR3: CAAQGGSGGSSYEQYF
J: TRBJ1-1; size: many; D: TRBD1; V: TRBV6-1; DNA: TGTGCCAGCAGTGGGCGTCAAGGGGGCGATACTGAAGCTTTCTTT; CDR3: CASSGRQGGDTEAFF
J: TRBJ1-1; size: many; D: -; V: TRBV11-1; DNA: TGTGCCAGCAGCCCAGACGACAGAGTGAACACTGAAGCTTTCTTT; CDR3: CASSPDDRVNTEAFF
J: TRBJ1-1; size: many; D: -; V: TRBV10-3; DNA: TGTGCCATCAATGTGGGAGGTGGGAACACTGAAGCTTTCTTT; CDR3: CAINVGGGNTEAFF
J: TRBJ1-3; size: -; D: -; V: TRBV11-2; DNA: TGTGCCAGCAGAGGTCTCGGGAGACGTGGAAACACCATATATTTT; CDR3: CASRGLGRRGNTIYF
J: TRBJ2-7; size: -; D: -; V: TRBV2; DNA: TGTGCCAGCAGCCGGACAGAGCACTCCTACGAGCAGTACTTC; CDR3: CASSRTEHSYEQYF
J: TRBJ2-2; size: many; D: TRBD1; V: TRBV6-1; DNA: TGTGCCAGCAGCCGCGGGACAGGGGAACCCGGGGAGCTGTTTTTT; CDR3: CASSRGTGEPGELFF
J: TRBJ2-5; size: many; D: -; V: TRBV10-3; DNA: TGTGCCATCAGGAGGGACGGCCAAGAGACCCAGTACTTC; CDR3: CAIRRDGQETQYF
J: TRBJ1-2; size: many; D: -; V: TRBV27; DNA: TGTGCCAGCTTCCGGGCGGGGGGCTCTAACTATGGCTACACCTTC; CDR3: CASFRAGGSNYGYTF
J: TRBJ2-2; size: many; D: -; V: TRBV6-2/TRBV6-3; DNA: TGTGCCAGCAGGGAACACAGGAGATTGACCGGGGAGCTGTTTTTT; CDR3: CASREHRRLTGELFF
J: TRBJ2-2; size: many; D: TRBD2; V: TRBV9; DNA: TGTGCCAGCAGCACCAACGATGGCGGGACTAACAGCGGGGAGCTGTTTTTT; CDR3: CASSTNDGGTNSGELFF
J: TRBJ1-3; size: -; D: TRBD1; V: TRBV7-9; DNA: TGTGCCAGCAGCTTAAGGACAGGGAATGGAAACACCATATATTTT; CDR3: CASSLRTGNGNTIYF
J: TRBJ1-6; size: many; D: TRBD1; V: TRBV6-1; DNA: TGTGCCAGCAGTCCTGGGACAGCCTATAATTCACCCCTCCACTTT; CDR3: CASSPGTAYNSPLHF
J: TRBJ2-5; size: many; D: TRBD1; V: TRBV12-3/TRBV12-4; DNA: TGTGCCAGCAGTGTGGGACAGGACGTAGAGACCCAGTACTTC; CDR3: CASSVGQDVETQYF
J: TRBJ2-2; size: few; D: TRBD2; V: TRBV6-1; DNA: TGTGCCAGCAAGGACACTAGCGGACTCGGGGAGCTGTTTTTT; CDR3: CASKDTSGLGELFF
J: TRBJ1-5; size: many; D: -; V: TRBV2; DNA: TGTGCCAGCAAGGGACGGGATCAGCCCCAGCATTTT; CDR3: CASKGRDQPQHF
J: TRBJ2-5; size: -; D: -; V: TRBV12-3/TRBV12-4; DNA: TGTGCCAGCAGTCCCCTTACGCCGGAGACCCAGTACTTC; CDR3: CASSPLTPETQYF
J: TRBJ2-7; size: many; D: TRBD1; V: TRBV4-1; DNA: TGCGCCAGCAGCCTCAGGACAGGGGAGGATTATTTAGTGGGACTCGAGCAGTACTTC; CDR3: CASSLRTGEDYLVGLEQYF
J: TRBJ1-2; size: -; D: TRBD1; V: TRBV29-1; DNA: TGCAGCGTCGCCGGGACAGGCGCCTATGGCTACACCTTC; CDR3: CSVAGTGAYGYTF
J: TRBJ1-2; size: few; D: TRBD1; V: TRBV4-3; DNA: TGCGCCAGCAGCCAAGAAGGGTCGGGACAGGTAGGAGGCTACACCTTC; CDR3: CASSQEGSGQVGGYTF
J: TRBJ1-2; size: many; D: TRBD1; V: TRBV10-3; DNA: TGTGCCATCAGTGATGGTTGGGACAGGGGAAATGGCTACACCTTC; CDR3: CAISDGWDRGNGYTF
J: TRBJ2-1; size: few; D: TRBD2; V: TRBV5-1; DNA: TGCGCCAGCAGCTTGGACCCCCTGGCAAGCGGGGGGGCCGATGAGCAGTTCTTC; CDR3: CASSLDPLASGGADEQFF
J: TRBJ2-2; size: many; D: -; V: TRBV12-3/TRBV12-4; DNA: TGTGCCAGCAGTCTTCAGGTTACCGGGGAGCTGTTTTTT; CDR3: CASSLQVTGELFF
J: TRBJ1-2; size: -; D: -; V: TRBV15; DNA: TGTGCCACCAGCAGAGGGTTAAACTATGGCTACACCTTC; CDR3: CATSRGLNYGYTF
J: TRBJ2-7; size: -; D: -; V: TRBV27; DNA: TGTGCCAGCAGTTTAATCCTTGGGGCCCCCTACGAGCAGTACTTC; CDR3: CASSLILGAPYEQYF
J: TRBJ1-1; size: -; D: -; V: TRBV12-3/TRBV12-4; DNA: TGTGCCAGCAGTTTAGTAAGGGCCTTGAGGGAAGCTTTCTTT; CDR3: CASSLVRALREAFF
J: TRBJ2-7; size: -; D: TRBD2; V: TRBV18; DNA: TGTGCCAGCTCTCCTAGCGGGAGGCTGTCGGAGCAGTACTTC; CDR3: CASSPSGRLSEQYF
J: TRBJ2-7; size: many; D: -; V: TRBV9; DNA: TGTGCCAGCAGCCCCCTGGGCTCTTCCTACGAGCAGTACTTC; CDR3: CASSPLGSSYEQYF
J: TRBJ1-5; size: many; D: -; V: TRBV2; DNA: TGTGCCAGCCGGGGGGCGAATCAGCCCCAGCATTTT; CDR3: CASRGANQPQHF
J: TRBJ2-5; size: -; D: TRBD1; V: TRBV20-1; DNA: TGCAGTGCTAGAGATCAAGGACAGGTCCAAGAGACCCAGTACTTC; CDR3: CSARDQGQVQETQYF